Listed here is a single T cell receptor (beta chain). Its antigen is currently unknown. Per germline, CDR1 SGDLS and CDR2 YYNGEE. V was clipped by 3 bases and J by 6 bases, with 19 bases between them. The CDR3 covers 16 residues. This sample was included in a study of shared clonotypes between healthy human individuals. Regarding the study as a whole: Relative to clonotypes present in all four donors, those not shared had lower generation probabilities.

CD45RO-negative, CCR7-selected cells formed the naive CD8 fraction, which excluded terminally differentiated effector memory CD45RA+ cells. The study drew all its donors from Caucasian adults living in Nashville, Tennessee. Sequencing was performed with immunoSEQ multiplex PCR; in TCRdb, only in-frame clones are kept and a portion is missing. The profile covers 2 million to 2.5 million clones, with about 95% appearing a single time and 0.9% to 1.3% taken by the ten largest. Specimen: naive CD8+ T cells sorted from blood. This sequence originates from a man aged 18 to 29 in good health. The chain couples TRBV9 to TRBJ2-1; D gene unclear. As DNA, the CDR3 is TGTGCCAGCAGCGCTGGGGTTAGCTCGTACCTCAATGAGCAGTTCTTC. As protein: CASSAGVSSYLNEQFF.